This TCR beta chain originates from a study of T-cell reconstitution after alpha-beta-depleted transplantation in children. Trimming at V came to 2 bases and at J to 6 bases, leaving 4 bases not matched to a gene. CDR1 is SGHTA and CDR2 is FQGTGA in the germline V gene. The length of the CDR3 is 15 residues. Unique molecular identifiers were incorporated during preparation of the TCRbeta library. TCRdb called the PCR reads again in MiXCR, with one record for every CDR3 protein. The sample consists of hundreds of thousands of distinct CDR3 sequences, around 10% of them appearing once. This clonotype showed up many times. The antigen is undetermined. Study results and limitations: About two months after transplant, alpha-beta T cells reportedly came from several hundred expanded graft clones. Some patients showed high day-60 TCRbeta diversity, which derived from surviving recipient T cells and thymic progenitors. From newly produced T cells came most of the T-cell counts and diversity one year after transplant.

V is TRBV7-3 and J is TRBJ2-2; 9 positions agree with TRBD1. The sample here was peripheral blood, taken 180 days after TCRalphabeta/CD19-depleted stem cell transplant. This TCR was recovered from a male patient between 2 and 10 years old who had a stem cell transplant for chronic granulomatous disease, so the T cells may come from the graft donor. In DNA form, the CDR3 reads TGTGCCAGCAGCTTAGGACAGGGGAAGGCCGGGGAGCTGTTTTTT. Its translation is CASSLGQGKAGELFF.